One and the same sample provided the 8 T cell receptor beta chains below, sequenced in a study of neoadjuvant anti-PD-1 for oral cavity cancer. Sequenced by immunoSEQ multiplex PCR; TCRdb stores in-frame clones only, minus some. The sample includes more than 30,000 clones, 35% to 40% of them seen just once. Time point meaning: after neoadjuvant nivolumab, at surgical resection. This sample comprised tumor tissue, obtained after nivolumab (anti-PD-1) treatment. These receptors were collected from a person aged 40-85 years with oral cavity squamous cell carcinoma.

A few counts support this clone. The J gene is TRBJ1-4, the V gene TRBV10-2; D gene uncertain. Trimming shortened V by 6 bases and J by 3 bases, and 8 bases separated the two germline ends. Germline lookup yields CDR1 WSHSY and CDR2 SAAADI. The CDR3 loop spans 13 amino acids. The CDR3 protein is CASSYGPNEKLFF. Written as DNA, the CDR3 is TGCGCCAGCAGCTATGGACCTAATGAAAAACTGTTTTTT.

The chain combines TRBV6-5 with TRBJ1-1; possible D gene TRBD1, 6 bases. Germline CDR1 reads MNHEY; CDR2 reads SVGAGI. With 5 bases removed from V and 6 bases from J, the gap between germline ends came to 13 bases. This CDR3 spans 13 amino acids. CDR3 nucleotide sequence: TGTGCCAGCAGTGTCAGGGGCTACGCTGAAGCTTTCTTT. This sequence encodes CASSVRGYAEAFF.

The V gene is TRBV19, the J gene TRBJ1-1, with 7 bases fitting TRBD1. Germline CDR1 is LNHDA and CDR2 is SQIVND (reference sequence). J was trimmed by 5 bases and V by 5 bases; bases with no gene match: 8. CDR3 length equals 14 residues. The CDR3 nucleotides read TGTGCCAGTAGTCTGGCCAGGGGGAGGACTGAAGCTTTCTTT. Translating it yields CASSLARGRTEAFF.

V and J are TRBV28 and TRBJ1-5; D unresolved. Trimming removed 7 bases at V and 1 base at J, with 17 bases between. The CDR3 spans 16 residues. CDR1 MDHEN and CDR2 SYDVKM come from the germline V gene. CDR3 nucleotides: TGTGCCAGCACCAGAAACAGTGGTCGGAGCAATCAGCCCCAGCATTTT. It encodes CASTRNSGRSNQPQHF.

This clone is a singleton in its sample. The V call is TRBV5-1, the J call TRBJ1-2; TRBD1 aligns across 10 bases. Germline V gene lookup returns CDR1 SGHRS and CDR2 YFSETQ. Unmatched junction bases numbered 3, after V lost 8 bases and J lost 8 bases. The CDR3 loop spans 11 amino acids. The CDR3 protein is CASGTGEGYTF. DNA for the CDR3: TGCGCCAGTGGGACAGGGGAAGGCTACACCTTC.

This clone came up a few times. The chain links TRBV7-9 to TRBJ1-2, with 9 nucleotides matching TRBD1. Trimming cost V 7 bases and J 4 bases; bases outside gene matches: 10. CDR1 is SEHNR, CDR2 FQNEAQ, per germline (reference sequence). The CDR3 totals 15 residues. The CDR3 DNA sequence: TGTGCCAGCACAGGTGGGGACAGGGTCGCCTATGGCTACACCTTC. Amino acid sequence: CASTGGDRVAYGYTF.

This clone was seen a handful of times. In nucleotides, the CDR3 is TGTGCCACCAGCAGAGATGTCACGGTTGTCTATGGCTACACCTTC. It yields the protein CATSRDVTVVYGYTF. J is TRBJ1-2 and V is TRBV15; D remains unclear. The germline V gene encodes CDR1 LNHNV and CDR2 YYDKDF (reference sequence). Trimming stripped 0 bases from V and 4 bases from J, with 12 bases between. The CDR3 is made up of 15 amino acids.

The chain couples TRBV6-5 to TRBJ2-3; tentative D call: TRBD2 (5 bases). V lost 0 bases and J lost 1, with 11 bases in between. CDR1 MNHEY and CDR2 SVGAGI come from the germline V gene. This CDR3 is 16 amino acids long. For the CDR3, the DNA is TGTGCCAGCAGTTACTCTAGCGCCCCACGCACAGATACGCAGTATTTT. As protein: CASSYSSAPRTDTQYF.